This T cell receptor (beta chain) emerged from a study of blood T cells in healthy people across ages. About the research overall: With template switching, about one barcoded beta molecule was captured per two T cells.

This clonotype was observed a few times. Antigen: not known. Whole-study results and caveats: Calculation of diversity from one million T cells yielded estimates considered to be underestimates. Versus aged donors, long-lived donors had higher diversity and more naive CD4+ cells. Age advanced and TCR beta diversity per million T cells fell, roughly linearly.

J was trimmed by 5 bases and V by 5 bases; bases with no gene match: 16. Germline CDR1 is MNHEY and CDR2 is SMNVEV (reference sequence). The CDR3 runs 17 residues. Combining a sample-barcoded 5' primer with a J-beta primer mix, a second PCR ran for 7 to 11 cycles. TCRdb reprocessed the 5' RACE reads via MiXCR and lists one record per CDR3 protein. The top ten hold about 42% of the sample, which has 700,000 to 900,000 distinct CDR3 sequences, about 48% seen once. The sample taken for sequencing was blood. The sequence came from a man older than 75 in good health. The chain combines TRBV27 with TRBJ2-5; 8 nucleotides agree with TRBD1. CDR3 amino acids: CASSPSTGAIGRETQYF. The CDR3 nucleotides read TGTGCCAGCAGTCCGTCGACAGGGGCCATTGGTCGGGAGACCCAGTACTTC.